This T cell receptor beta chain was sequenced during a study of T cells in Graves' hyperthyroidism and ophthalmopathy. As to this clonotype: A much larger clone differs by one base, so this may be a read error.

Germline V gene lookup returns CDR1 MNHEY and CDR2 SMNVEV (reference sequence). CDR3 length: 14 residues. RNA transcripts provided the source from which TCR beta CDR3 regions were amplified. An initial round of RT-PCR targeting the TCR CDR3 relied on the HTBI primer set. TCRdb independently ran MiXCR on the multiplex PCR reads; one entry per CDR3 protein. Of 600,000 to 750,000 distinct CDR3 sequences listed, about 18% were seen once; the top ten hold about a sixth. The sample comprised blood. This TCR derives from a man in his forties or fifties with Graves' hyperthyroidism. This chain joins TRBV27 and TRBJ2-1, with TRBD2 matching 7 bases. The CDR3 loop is CASSFGTTDNGQFF. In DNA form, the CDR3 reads TGTGCCAGCAGTTTTGGGACTACCGACAATGGGCAGTTCTTC.